Following are 7 T cell receptor beta chains from one sample sequenced in a study of cytomegalovirus exposure and HLA in healthy donors. Clones were sequenced by immunoSEQ multiplex PCR, and TCRdb holds only the in-frame ones, with some missing. Of 150,000 to 200,000 clones listed, 89% are singletons. Sample: PBMCs. The receptors were sampled from a man aged 18 to 29 in good health and CMV-seropositive.

This clone was counted a single time. CDR3 nucleotides: TGTGCCAGTAGTATTGACACGTACAATGAGCAGTTCTTC. Amino acid sequence: CASSIDTYNEQFF. The chain carries TRBV19 and TRBJ2-1; D unclear. This CDR3 contains 13 residues. Germline loops: CDR1 LNHDA, CDR2 SQIVND (reference sequence). The V gene lost 3 bases and the J gene lost 4 bases, with 7 bases spanning the gap.

The rearrangement uses TRBV25-1 and TRBJ2-3, with D tentatively TRBD2 (6 bases). V dropped 4 bases and J dropped 6 bases, with 14 bases sitting between them. The CDR3 totals 14 residues. The germline V gene has CDR1 MGHDK and CDR2 SYGVNS. CDR3 protein: CASSADEGRDTQYF. The CDR3 DNA reads as TGTGCCAGCAGTGCAGACGAGGGGAGGGATACGCAGTATTTT.

This chain links TRBV7-3 with TRBJ2-3, with 9 bases lining up with TRBD2. Germline V gene sequence: CDR1 SGHTA, CDR2 FQGTGA. Germline trimming cut 3 bases from V and 1 base from J; bases unmatched to any gene: 11. The CDR3 runs 18 residues. CDR3 loop: CASSLGLAGSSGTDTQYF. The DNA of the CDR3 is TGTGCCAGCAGCTTGGGACTAGCAGGTTCAAGCGGCACAGATACGCAGTATTTT.

V usage is TRBV5-3 and J usage is TRBJ1-2; 11 nucleotides align to TRBD1. TRBV5-3 is an open reading frame, and its role is uncertain. V trimming: 1 base; J trimming: 9 bases; junction bases outside the gene matches: 14. The CDR3 consists of 17 residues. Here the CDR3 DNA reads TGTGCCAGAAGCTTGAGGTGGACAGGGGGCCCGCCGCTGCGCTACACCTTC. Translation: CARSLRWTGGPPLRYTF.

This rearrangement joins TRBV9 to TRBJ2-7, with TRBD2 matching 13 bases. Germline V gene lookup returns CDR1 SGDLS and CDR2 YYNGEE. After removal of 3 bases from V and 5 bases from J, the junction contained 5 bases not matched to a gene. There are 15 residues in the CDR3. In DNA, the CDR3 is TGTGCCAGCAGCGGAAGACTAGCGGGAGGCAACGAGCAGTACTTC. Amino acid sequence: CASSGRLAGGNEQYF.

The rearrangement uses TRBV6-1 and TRBJ1-1; unclear D gene. The CDR3 extends over 14 amino acids. From germline, CDR1 is MNHNS and CDR2 SASEGT. V gave up 2 bases and J gave up 6 bases, with 13 bases separating them. Written as DNA, the CDR3 is TGTGCCAGCAGTGAACGTACGGGATCGGCTGAAGCTTTCTTT. Amino acids: CASSERTGSAEAFF.

This chain links TRBV30 with TRBJ2-5; D is perhaps TRBD1 (6 bases). The CDR3 extends over 12 amino acids. V lost 6 bases and J 5 bases, leaving 13 bases between the germline ends. From germline, CDR1 is GTSNPN and CDR2 SVGIG (reference sequence). The CDR3 sequence: CACPQGTETQYF. The DNA of the CDR3 is TGTGCCTGTCCACAGGGTACGGAGACCCAGTACTTC.